The 24 T cell receptor beta chains below were found in one sample sequenced in a study of T cell clonotyping in hematopoietic cell transplantation. The data were produced by immunoSEQ multiplex PCR, yet TCRdb's version contains in-frame clones alone and is incomplete. The sample has about 49,000 clones, approximately 90% seen once. Documented time point: recipient sample about 28 days before transplant, after cytoreduction. The sample was peripheral blood mononuclear cells, taken before stem cell transplant. The receptors shown here come from a man aged 60 to 69 with biphenotypic leukemia. Some clones in this sample may be carry-over from other donors' samples.

The chain links TRBV28 to TRBJ1-5; D not certain. Germline CDR1 and CDR2: MDHEN and SYDVKM. CDR3 size: 17 residues. Trimming shortened V by 10 bases and J by 0 bases, and 22 bases separated the two germline ends. The CDR3 loop reads CATITRKTPYSNQPQHF. In DNA, the CDR3 is TGTGCCACCATCACCCGGAAGACACCTTATAGCAATCAGCCCCAGCATTTT.

The chain employs TRBV6-1 and TRBJ1-3; D is unclear. This CDR3 has 15 residues. Trimming took off 0 bases at V and 2 bases at J, with 8 bases between the two ends. From germline, CDR1 is MNHNS and CDR2 SASEGT. CDR3 amino acids: CASSEAGGTGNTIYF. CDR3 DNA sequence: TGTGCCAGCAGTGAAGCGGGAGGGACTGGAAACACCATATATTTT.

The chain carries TRBV7-2 and TRBJ1-5, with 7 bases matching TRBD1. J was trimmed by 5 bases and V by 5 bases; bases with no gene match: 6. Germline lookup yields CDR1 SGHTA and CDR2 FQGNSA. The CDR3 is made up of 14 amino acids. The CDR3, as DNA: TGTGCCAGCAGCCCTCGACAGGGCGATCAGCCCCAGCATTTT. The encoded protein is CASSPRQGDQPQHF.

V gene TRBV29-1 combines with J gene TRBJ1-1; no clear D gene. The CDR3 loop spans 14 amino acids. Germline CDR1 is SQVTM and CDR2 is ANQGSEA. The germline V and J ends were trimmed by 5 bases and 4 bases, with 17 bases remaining between them. CDR3 DNA sequence: TGCAGCGTTCAAACGGGAGGGTATAGCACTGAAGCTTTCTTT. Its translation: CSVQTGGYSTEAFF.

V usage is TRBV27 and J usage is TRBJ2-7; D gene ambiguous. The CDR3 runs to 15 residues. V lost 5 bases to trimming and J lost 2 bases, with 16 bases between them. CDR1 MNHEY and CDR2 SMNVEV come from the germline V gene (reference sequence). The CDR3 here is CASSRSETWAYEQYF. CDR3 coding DNA: TGTGCCAGCAGTAGGTCGGAGACATGGGCCTACGAGCAGTACTTC.

This clone was seen only once. This rearrangement joins TRBV28 to TRBJ1-2; D gene unclear. Trimming took 6 bases from V and 8 from J, leaving 13 bases between them. This CDR3 is built from 12 residues. Per the germline V gene, CDR1 is MDHEN and CDR2 is SYDVKM. CDR3 nucleotide sequence: TGTGCCAGCAGGTCGGGCCTCCAGGGCTACACCTTC. Protein product: CASRSGLQGYTF.

This clone came up once. The V gene is TRBV5-4, the J gene TRBJ2-7; 9 bases line up with TRBD2. Germline lookup yields CDR1 SGHNT and CDR2 YYREEE (reference sequence). The J segment lost 7 bases and the V segment lost 0 bases, leaving 8 bases of the junction unmatched. The CDR3 covers 15 residues. Here the CDR3 reads CASSLGAGGPREQYF. CDR3 bases: TGTGCCAGCAGCTTGGGTGCGGGAGGGCCGCGAGAGCAGTACTTC.

This clone is a singleton in its sample. The chain has TRBV2 and TRBJ2-4, with D possibly being TRBD2 (5 bases). This CDR3 region has 16 residues. Looked up from germline, CDR1 is SNHLY and CDR2 is FYNNEI. Trimming removed 5 bases from V and 0 bases from J, with 14 bases in between. The CDR3: CASSPPLDLAKNIQYF. For the CDR3, the DNA is TGTGCCAGCAGTCCTCCCCTGGACTTAGCCAAAAACATTCAGTACTTC.

This clone was seen a single time. The J gene is TRBJ2-1, the V gene TRBV11-3; 7 bases are a match to TRBD1. Per germline, CDR1 SGHNT and CDR2 YENEEA. The CDR3 contains 13 residues. V shed 3 bases and J 6 bases; nucleotides not matched to a gene: 2. DNA for the CDR3: TGTGCCAGCAGCTTCCGACAGGGCAATGAGCAGTTCTTC. This translates into CASSFRQGNEQFF.

The chain couples TRBV30 to TRBJ2-3, with D perhaps given as TRBD1 or TRBD2 (5 bases each). Germline assignment: CDR1 GTSNPN and CDR2 SVGIG (reference sequence). The CDR3 length is 13 residues. Trimming left V 3 bases short and J 2 bases short, with 9 bases between. The CDR3 protein is CAWSMGTTDTQYF. CDR3 nucleotides: TGTGCCTGGAGCATGGGGACCACAGATACGCAGTATTTT.

The chain has TRBV4-2 and TRBJ2-3, with 11 bases fitting TRBD2. Unmatched junction bases numbered 9, after V lost 2 bases and J lost 5 bases. This CDR3 is built from 17 residues. The V gene's germline CDR1 is LGHNA and CDR2 YNFKEQ. CDR3 sequence (DNA): TGTGCCAGCAGCCAATCTACTTTAGCGGGAGGGCAAGATACGCAGTATTTT. Its translation is CASSQSTLAGGQDTQYF.

In the case of this clone: The junction departs from the called germline gene at one end, perhaps through a read error. The genes are TRBV5-6 and TRBJ2-2, with TRBD1 matching over 8 bases. Germline V gives CDR1 SGHDT, CDR2 YYEEEE. The CDR3 covers 15 residues. The chain's CDR3 is CASSLTGGNAGELFF. DNA of the CDR3: TGTGCCAGCAGCTTGACAGGGGGGAACGCCGGGGAGCTGTTTTTT.

The chain has TRBV5-1 and TRBJ1-1, with D perhaps matching TRBD1 (6 bases). The V gene lost 4 bases and the J gene lost 2 bases, with 12 bases spanning the gap. Germline CDR1 reads SGHRS; CDR2 reads YFSETQ. The CDR3 contains 14 residues. The CDR3 nucleotides read TGCGCCAGCAGCACTGGACAGCCCAACACTGAAGCTTTCTTT. It yields the protein CASSTGQPNTEAFF. The variable domain in full, with the rest retrieved from reference TRBV5-1 and TRBJ1-1, is KAGVTQTPRYLIKTRGQQVTLSCSPISGHRSVSWYQQTPGQGLQFLFEYFSETQRNKGNFPGRFSGRQFSNSRSEMNVSTLELGDSALYLCASSTGQPNTEAFFGQGTRLTVV.

This clone was recorded a few times. The chain is built from TRBV28 and TRBJ2-7, with D tentatively TRBD1 (5 bases). Germline lookup yields CDR1 MDHEN and CDR2 SYDVKM. This CDR3 spans 16 amino acids. V lost 3 bases and J 2 bases, leaving 17 bases between the germline ends. The CDR3 bases are TGTGCCAGCAGTTTTGGCTTGTCAGGGTTAACCTACGAGCAGTACTTC. Its protein product is CASSFGLSGLTYEQYF.

The chain has TRBV29-1 and TRBJ2-2, with D perhaps matching TRBD1 or TRBD2 (6 bases each). V was trimmed by 3 bases and J by 6 bases, leaving 17 bases between them. The germline V gene encodes CDR1 SQVTM and CDR2 ANQGSEA. The CDR3 consists of 15 residues. CDR3 loop: CSVEVSRGLAGELFF. The CDR3 DNA reads TGCAGCGTTGAGGTCTCCCGGGGGCTAGCCGGGGAGCTGTTTTTT.

V usage is TRBV15 and J usage is TRBJ2-1; tentatively, D is TRBD2 (6 bases). The CDR3 runs to 14 residues. CDR1 and CDR2 from the germline V gene are LNHNV and YYDKDF (reference sequence). The V and J ends lost 7 bases and 2 bases respectively, with 12 bases between them. Here the CDR3 reads CATNMGLAYNEQFF. CDR3 DNA: TGTGCCACCAACATGGGACTCGCCTACAATGAGCAGTTCTTC.

This clone was seen a few times. The chain joins TRBV27 to TRBJ2-7, with D possibly being TRBD1 or TRBD2 (5 bases each). CDR3 length: 14 amino acids. CDR1 and CDR2 (germline): MNHEY, SMNVEV (reference sequence). V lost 6 bases, J lost 2 bases, and 14 bases lay in between. The CDR3 reads CASSTTREPYEQYF. Written as DNA, the CDR3 is TGTGCCAGCAGCACCACCAGGGAGCCCTACGAGCAGTACTTC.

CDR3 sequence: CASSLRLYQGSYNEQFF. CDR3 bases: TGTGCCAGCAGCTTAAGGTTGTATCAGGGCTCCTACAATGAGCAGTTCTTC. The rearrangement uses TRBV11-2 and TRBJ2-1; weak D call: TRBD1 (5 bases). V lost 2 bases and J 0 bases, leaving 14 bases between the germline ends. Germline V gene data show CDR1 as SGHAT and CDR2 as FQNNGV. CDR3 length: 17 residues.

V usage is TRBV11-2 and J usage is TRBJ2-7, with no clear D. The length of the CDR3 is 15 residues. From germline, CDR1 is SGHAT and CDR2 FQNNGV. V was shortened by 0 bases and J by 3 bases, with 12 bases between the two germline ends. The CDR3 loop reads CASSLDVTLRYEQYF. In DNA form, the CDR3 reads TGTGCCAGCAGCTTAGACGTGACACTCCGCTACGAGCAGTACTTC.

The chain recombines TRBV25-1 with TRBJ1-2, with a possible D match to TRBD1 (5 bases). The CDR3 contains 13 residues. From germline, CDR1 is MGHDK and CDR2 SYGVNS. V lost 2 bases, J lost 10 bases, and 14 bases lay in between. CDR3: CASSEAGTLDYTF. CDR3 sequence (DNA): TGTGCCAGCAGTGAAGCCGGGACTCTTGACTACACCTTC.

This chain joins TRBV7-6 and TRBJ2-7; no clear D gene. In germline, CDR1 is SGHVS, CDR2 FNYEAQ. V was cut by 1 base and J by 4 bases, with 8 bases left in between. This CDR3 comprises 13 residues. CDR3 sequence: CASSLVNDYEQYF. CDR3 DNA sequence: TGTGCCAGCAGCTTAGTGAATGATTACGAGCAGTACTTC.

This sequence joins TRBV30 and TRBJ2-7, with 8 bases lining up with TRBD1. The J segment lost 5 bases and the V segment lost 3 bases, leaving 6 bases of the junction unmatched. Germline V gene lookup returns CDR1 GTSNPN and CDR2 SVGIG (reference sequence). The CDR3 contains 13 residues. CDR3 residues: CAWSSGQGNEQYF. The DNA for the CDR3 is TGTGCCTGGAGCTCAGGACAGGGAAACGAGCAGTACTTC.

The gene calls are TRBV11-2 and TRBJ2-5, with a weak D call TRBD2 (6 bases). CDR1 is SGHAT, CDR2 FQNNGV, per germline. The CDR3 is made up of 16 amino acids. The germline V and J ends were trimmed by 1 base and 0 bases, with 12 bases remaining between them. CDR3 in DNA: TGTGCCAGCAGCTTAGCCCTCCGGGGGTACCAAGAGACCCAGTACTTC. It translates to CASSLALRGYQETQYF.

The chain is built from TRBV6-5 and TRBJ1-4; D gene ambiguous. With 5 bases removed from V and 7 bases from J, the gap between germline ends came to 17 bases. The CDR3 is made up of 15 amino acids. Germline CDR1 is MNHEY and CDR2 is SVGAGI. CDR3 protein: CASSRGMGSFEKLFF. As DNA, the CDR3 is TGTGCCAGCAGTCGCGGCATGGGGTCGTTTGAAAAACTGTTTTTT.